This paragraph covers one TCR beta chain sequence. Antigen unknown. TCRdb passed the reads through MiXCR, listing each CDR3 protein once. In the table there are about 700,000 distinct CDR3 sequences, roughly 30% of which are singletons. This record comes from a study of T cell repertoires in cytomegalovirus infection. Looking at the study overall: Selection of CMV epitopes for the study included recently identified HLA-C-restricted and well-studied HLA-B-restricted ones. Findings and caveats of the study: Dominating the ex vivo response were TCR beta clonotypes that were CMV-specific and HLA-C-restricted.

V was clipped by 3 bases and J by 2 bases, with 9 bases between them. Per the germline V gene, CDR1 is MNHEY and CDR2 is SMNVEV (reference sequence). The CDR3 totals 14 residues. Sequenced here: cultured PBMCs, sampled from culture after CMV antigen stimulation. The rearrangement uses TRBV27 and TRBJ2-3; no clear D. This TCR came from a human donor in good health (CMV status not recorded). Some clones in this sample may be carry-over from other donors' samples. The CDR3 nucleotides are TGTGCCAGCAGTTTCGGACCAAACACAGATACGCAGTATTTT. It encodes CASSFGPNTDTQYF.